This T cell receptor (beta chain) was captured in a study of cytotoxic CD8 clonotypes in ibrutinib-treated CLL. TCRdb's copy holds only in-frame clones and misses some; the assay was immunoSEQ multiplex PCR. The data contain some 92,000 clones, roughly three quarters of them singletons. Trimming cost V 3 bases and J 7 bases; bases outside gene matches: 5. From germline, CDR1 is SGHAT and CDR2 FQNNGV. This CDR3 region has 14 residues. The specimen was PBMCs, collected after 24 months of ibrutinib treatment. The chain employs TRBV11-2 and TRBJ2-3; TRBD2 matches 9 bases. This clonotype was sampled from a human donor with chronic lymphocytic leukemia. CDR3 in amino acids: CASSFGREGYTQYF. The CDR3 DNA follows: TGTGCCAGCAGCTTCGGGCGGGAGGGTTATACGCAGTATTTT.